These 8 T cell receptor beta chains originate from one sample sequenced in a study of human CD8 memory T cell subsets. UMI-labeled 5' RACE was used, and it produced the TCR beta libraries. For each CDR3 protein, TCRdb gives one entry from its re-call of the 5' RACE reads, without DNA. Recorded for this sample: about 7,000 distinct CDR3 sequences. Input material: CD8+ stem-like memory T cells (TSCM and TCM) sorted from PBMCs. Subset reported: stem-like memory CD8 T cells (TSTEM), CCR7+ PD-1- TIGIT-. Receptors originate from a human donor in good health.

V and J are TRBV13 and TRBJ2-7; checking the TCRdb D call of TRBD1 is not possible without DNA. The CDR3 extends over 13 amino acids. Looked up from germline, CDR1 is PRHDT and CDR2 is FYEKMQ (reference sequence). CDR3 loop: CASSLVLGDEQYF.

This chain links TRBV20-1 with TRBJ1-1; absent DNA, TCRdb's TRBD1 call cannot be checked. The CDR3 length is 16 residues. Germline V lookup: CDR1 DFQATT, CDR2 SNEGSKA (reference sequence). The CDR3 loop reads CSARANFGQMNTEAFF.

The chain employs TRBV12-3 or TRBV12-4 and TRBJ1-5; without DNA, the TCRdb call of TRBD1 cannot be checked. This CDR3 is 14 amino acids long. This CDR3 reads CASSQTGGNQPQHF.

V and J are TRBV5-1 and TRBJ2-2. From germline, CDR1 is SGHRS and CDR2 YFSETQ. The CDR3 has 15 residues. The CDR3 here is CASSLGRSNTGELFF.

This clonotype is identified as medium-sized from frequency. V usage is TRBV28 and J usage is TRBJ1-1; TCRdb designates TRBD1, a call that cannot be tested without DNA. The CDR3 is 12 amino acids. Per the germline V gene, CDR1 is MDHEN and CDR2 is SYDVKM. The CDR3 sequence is CASSPRYTEAFF. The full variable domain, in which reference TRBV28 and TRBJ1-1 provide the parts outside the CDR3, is DVKVTQSSRYLVKRTGEKVFLECVQDMDHENMFWYRQDPGLGLRLIYFSYDVKMKEKGDIPEGYSVSREKKERFSLILESASTNQTSMYLCASSPRYTEAFFGQGTRLTVV.

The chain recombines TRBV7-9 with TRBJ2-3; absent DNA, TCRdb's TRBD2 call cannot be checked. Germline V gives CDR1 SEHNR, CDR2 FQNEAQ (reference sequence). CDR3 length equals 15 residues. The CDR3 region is CASSSGTSATDTQYF.

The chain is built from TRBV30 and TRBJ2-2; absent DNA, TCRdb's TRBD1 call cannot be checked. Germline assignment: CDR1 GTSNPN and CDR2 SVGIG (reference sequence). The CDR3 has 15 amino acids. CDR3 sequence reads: CAWSFTGTPTGELFF.

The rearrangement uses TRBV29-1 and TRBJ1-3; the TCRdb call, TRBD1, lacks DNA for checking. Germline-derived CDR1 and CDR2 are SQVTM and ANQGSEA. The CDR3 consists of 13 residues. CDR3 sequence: CSVETGNGNTIYF.